This T cell receptor (beta chain) was captured by sequencing in a study of T-cell reconstitution after alpha-beta-depleted transplantation in children (dated by TCRdb to between 2015 and 2016). Background on the whole study: T-cell immune reconstitution after TCRalphabeta/CD19-depleted allogeneic hematopoietic cell transplantation in children was quantitatively tracked in the study by means of TCR repertoire profiling.

Beyond this particular receptor, the publication reports: Hyperexpanded clone frequencies declined over subsequent months; after one year, T-cell counts and TCRbeta diversity were mostly attributed to newly produced T cells. Apparently early alphabetaT-cell count recovery about two months after transplant reportedly relied on only several hundred rapidly expanded clones derived from non-depleted graft cells. In some patients, high TCRbeta diversity at day 60 was attributed to recipient T cells and intrathymic progenitors that had survived conditioning.

Taken with the paper, the label for treatment or condition translates to: allogeneic hematopoietic cell transplantation with graft depleted of TCRalphabeta T cells and CD19 B cells. The transplant recipients were children given TCRalphabeta/CD19-depleted allogeneic hematopoietic cell grafts. The library was generated by PCR. Instrument on record: Illumina HiSeq 2500. TCR libraries were prepared with molecular barcoding, using unique molecular identifiers to normalize TCRbeta repertoire quantification. Using fastp at Q25 and MiXCR, TCRdb reprocessed the public reads and kept productive beta chains. Each CDR3 protein appears once, grouped with its most common genes and DNA. For this sample the table gives approximately 490,000 distinct CDR3 sequences, of which over 9.5% were detected only once. Around 2% of the sample rests with the top ten. This clonotype was counted many times. The target of this receptor is not known. No base quality information exists; no much larger clone differs at one position.

Inclusive of the bounding cysteine and phenylalanine, the CDR3 is 14 residues long. Here the CDR3 DNA is all that survives: 42 bases in frame from base 1. After removal of 5 bases from V and 6 bases from J, the junction retains 4 bases not matched to a gene. From the germline V gene, CDR1 is ENHRY and CDR2 is SYGVKD. The sequenced sample was PBMCs, obtained before TCRalphabeta/CD19-depleted stem cell transplant. The sequence came from a child under 10 years old with inherited bone marrow failure, due to receive a stem cell transplant. This sequence uses TRBV10-3 and TRBJ1-2; 12 nucleotides in the junction match TRBD1. The CDR3 protein is CAISPGQGADGYTF. The DNA sequence is as follows: TGTGCCATCAGTCCGGGACAGGGGGCGGATGGCTACACCTTC.